The clone carrying this TCR beta chain appeared a few times. Its antigen is not known. Germline V gene lookup returns CDR1 LGHNA and CDR2 YNFKEQ. The CDR3 sequence is 15 residues long. V was shortened by 6 bases and J by 11 bases, with 25 bases between the two germline ends. The sample originates from a study of beta chain features in type 1 diabetes. The isolated RNA, all of it, was reverse transcribed, so expressed TCRB transcripts were what got sequenced. An average of approximately 3.4 million reads was obtained for naive, central memory and regulatory T cell samples. Sequencing was performed with immunoSEQ multiplex PCR; in TCRdb, only in-frame clones are kept and a portion is missing. The data contain about 150,000 clones, about 10% of them singletons. Donors contributed one heparinised blood draw apiece, averaging about 120 mL. Study-wide points: For cells with high TCR expression, cDNA sequencing could yield over-representation. Among type 1 diabetes patients, VDJ junctions had fewer insertions and more deletions.

Sequenced material: central memory CD4+ T cells from blood. This TCR was recovered from a man aged 18 to 30 in good health. J is TRBJ2-5 and V is TRBV4-2; a weak D match, TRBD1 (6 bases). This CDR3 is CASSQLLQGLGEQYF. For the CDR3, the DNA is TGTGCCAGCAGTCAGCTTCTACAGGGATTAGGGGAGCAGTACTTC.